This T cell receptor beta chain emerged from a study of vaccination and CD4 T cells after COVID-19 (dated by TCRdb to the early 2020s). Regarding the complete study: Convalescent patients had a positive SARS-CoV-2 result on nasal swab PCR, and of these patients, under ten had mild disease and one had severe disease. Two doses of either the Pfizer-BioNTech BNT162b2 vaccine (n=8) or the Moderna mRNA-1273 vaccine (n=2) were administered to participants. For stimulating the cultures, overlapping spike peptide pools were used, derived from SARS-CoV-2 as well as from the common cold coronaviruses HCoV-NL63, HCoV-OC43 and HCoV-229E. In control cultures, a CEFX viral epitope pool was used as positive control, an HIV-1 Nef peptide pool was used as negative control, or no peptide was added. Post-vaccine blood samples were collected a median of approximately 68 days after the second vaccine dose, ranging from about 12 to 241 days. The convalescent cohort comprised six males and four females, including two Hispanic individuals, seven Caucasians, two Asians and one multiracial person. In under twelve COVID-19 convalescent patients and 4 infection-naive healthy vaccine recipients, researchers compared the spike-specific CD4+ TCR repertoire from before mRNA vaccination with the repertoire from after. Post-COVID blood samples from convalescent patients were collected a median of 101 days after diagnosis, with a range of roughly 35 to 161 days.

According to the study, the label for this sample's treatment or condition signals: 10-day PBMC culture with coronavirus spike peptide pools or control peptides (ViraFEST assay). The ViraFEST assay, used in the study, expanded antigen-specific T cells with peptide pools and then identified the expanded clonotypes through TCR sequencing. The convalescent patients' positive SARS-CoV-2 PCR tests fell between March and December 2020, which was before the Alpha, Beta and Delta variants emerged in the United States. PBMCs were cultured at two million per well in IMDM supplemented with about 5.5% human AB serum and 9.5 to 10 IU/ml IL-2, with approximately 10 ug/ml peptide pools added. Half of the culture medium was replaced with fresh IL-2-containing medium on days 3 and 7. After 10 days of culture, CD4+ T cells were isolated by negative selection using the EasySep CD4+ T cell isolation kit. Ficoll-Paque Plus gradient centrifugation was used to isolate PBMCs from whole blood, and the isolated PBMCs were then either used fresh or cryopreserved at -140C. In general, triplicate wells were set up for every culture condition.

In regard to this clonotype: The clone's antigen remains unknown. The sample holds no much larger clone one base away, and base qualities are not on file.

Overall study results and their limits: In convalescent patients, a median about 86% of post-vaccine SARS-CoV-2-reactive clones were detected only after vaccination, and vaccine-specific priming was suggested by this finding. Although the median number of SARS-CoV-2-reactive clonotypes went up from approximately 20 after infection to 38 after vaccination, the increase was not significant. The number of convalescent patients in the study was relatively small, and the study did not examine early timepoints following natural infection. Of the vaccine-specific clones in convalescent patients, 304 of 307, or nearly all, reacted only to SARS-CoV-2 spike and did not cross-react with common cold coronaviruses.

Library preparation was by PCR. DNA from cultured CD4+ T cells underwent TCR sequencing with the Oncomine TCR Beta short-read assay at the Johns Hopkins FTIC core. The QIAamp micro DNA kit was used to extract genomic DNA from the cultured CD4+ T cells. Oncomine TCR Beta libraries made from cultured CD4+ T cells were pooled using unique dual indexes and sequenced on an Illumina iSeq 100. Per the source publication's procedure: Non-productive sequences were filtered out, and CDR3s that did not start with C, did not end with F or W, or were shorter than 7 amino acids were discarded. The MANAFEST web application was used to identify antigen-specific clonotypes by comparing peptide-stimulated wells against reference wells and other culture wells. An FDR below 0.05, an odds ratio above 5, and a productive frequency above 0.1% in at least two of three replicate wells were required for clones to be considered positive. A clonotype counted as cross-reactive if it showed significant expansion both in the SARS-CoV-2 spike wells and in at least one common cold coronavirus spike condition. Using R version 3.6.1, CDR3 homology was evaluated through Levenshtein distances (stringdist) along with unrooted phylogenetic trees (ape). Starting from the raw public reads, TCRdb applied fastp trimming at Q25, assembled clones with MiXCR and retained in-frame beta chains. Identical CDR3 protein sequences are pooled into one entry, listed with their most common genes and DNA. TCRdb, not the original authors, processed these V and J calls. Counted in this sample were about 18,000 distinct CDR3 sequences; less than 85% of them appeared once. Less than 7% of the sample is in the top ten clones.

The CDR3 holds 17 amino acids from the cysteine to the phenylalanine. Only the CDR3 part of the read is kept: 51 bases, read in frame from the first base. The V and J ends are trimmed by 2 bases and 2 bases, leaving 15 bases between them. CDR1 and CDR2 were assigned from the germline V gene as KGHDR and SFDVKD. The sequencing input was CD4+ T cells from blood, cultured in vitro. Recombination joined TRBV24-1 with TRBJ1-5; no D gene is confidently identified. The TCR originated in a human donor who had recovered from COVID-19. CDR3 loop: CATSDSARGVGNQPQHF. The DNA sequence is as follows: TGTGCCACCAGTGATTCCGCGCGTGGGGTCGGCAATCAGCCCCAGCATTTT.